The present T cell receptor (beta chain) was sequenced within a study of cytomegalovirus exposure and HLA in healthy donors (dated by TCRdb to the late 2010s). Regarding the research as a whole: An earlier analysis of roughly 630 of the donors reported 250 to 350 Gb of sequence data and 100 million to 130 million unique TCR beta sequences from 150 million to 200 million T cells. Approximately 310 gigabases of sequencing data and around 85 million unique TCR sequences made up an early release that covered some 640 HLA-typed donors. Of the 300 to 400 genotyped donors, approximately 80% fell in the genetic ancestry cluster associated with self-reported Caucasian donors. The study aimed to test whether cataloging public T cell receptors could reveal signatures of past pathogen exposure. The study used immunosequencing to profile the T cell repertoires of 600 to 850 subjects and linked those repertoires to cytomegalovirus serostatus. Along with the roughly 710-subject first cohort, a separate validation cohort of approximately 110 different subjects was used. To predict cytomegalovirus infection status, the study brought together high-throughput TCR immunosequencing, statistical association of individual TCRs with disease status, and machine learning. In a later analysis, previously published TCR beta repertoires from 670 or so donors were re-analyzed and high-resolution HLA genotyping was added so that TCR occurrence patterns could be studied. Rather than drawing on any new phenotypic data, the later analysis identified candidate immune exposures from TCR beta sequences and the way those sequences occurred across donors. An earlier analysis of a few hundred of the donors applied high-throughput TCR beta sequencing to assess whether each TCR beta V gene segment acted as functional or pseudogenic. Donor age, sex, ethnicity and CMV serostatus were compiled together with the repertoire data. A later genetic analysis took genome-wide SNP genotypes for about 60% of the roughly 670 donors and used that subset as a discovery cohort. Every discovery cohort repertoire had been produced on one sequencing platform. Both class I and class II loci were covered by HLA typing, at four-digit resolution. The number of typed donors differed by locus: about 620-640 for A, B, C, DRB1 and DQB1; approximately 530 for DQA1; around 580 for DPA1; and about 450 for DPB1. Because of strong linkage in the cohort, five DR-DQ haplotypes were treated as single units for association and clustering. Across approximately 420 genotyped donors of the cohort, an average of roughly 230,000 unique TCR beta nucleotide sequences per donor were sequenced, and roughly 17% of those sequences were non-productive.

The cohort comprised fewer than 750 healthy bone marrow donors. All cohort members were sampled while nominally healthy, although unrecorded immune exposures were likely present. The donor was CMV seropositive and was included in the group of 270 or so seropositive cohort members. Each donor provided a peripheral blood sample, and peripheral blood mononuclear cells were used for TCR beta sequencing. The Qiagen DNeasy Blood Extraction Kit was used to extract genomic DNA from the blood cell samples. Library method: the immunoSEQ multiplex PCR assay. For the multiplex PCR, a mixture combining 60 forward primers for TCR Vbeta segments and 13 reverse primers for TCR Jbeta segments was used. The CDR3 region of rearranged TCR beta genes was amplified from genomic DNA with a multiplex PCR assay. Amplified TCR beta libraries were sequenced as 87-base-pair reads on the Illumina HiSeq System. On the authors' methods: In a later analysis, about 80 million unique TCR beta chains were counted across the 666 repertoires, and roughly 11 million of these chains were shared by at least two donors. Raw reads were error-corrected and collapsed into unique sequences with a nearest-neighbor algorithm that merged closely related sequences to remove PCR and sequencing errors. To assign V, D and J gene segments, CDR3 sequences were aligned to IMGT reference sequences. Each retained sequence needed at least a six-nucleotide match to both a V gene segment and a J gene segment. Rearrangements were classified as productive when the CDR3 lacked stop codons and remained in frame with V and J, and all other rearrangements were classified as non-productive. CDR3 was defined by IMGT convention, running from the second conserved V-encoded cysteine to the conserved J-encoded phenylalanine. The earlier analysis of 550 to 650 of the donors excluded any sequence lacking an unambiguous match to a single V gene segment. An earlier analysis of under 750 of the donors called V segments functional above 56.7% productive rearrangements and segregating when the between-donor standard deviation exceeded 5%. A statistical classification framework was built for diagnosing cytomegalovirus status from the catalog of TCR beta chain sequences. In a later analysis, V and J genes were assigned by comparing TCR nucleotide sequences against IMGT/GENE-DB human TR gene sequences. A later analysis assigned CDR3 sequences and most-parsimonious VDJ recombination scenarios with the TCRdist pipeline. In a later analysis, every TCR beta chain was defined by the combination of its CDR3 amino acid sequence and its V-gene family, and reads without a unique V-gene family were dropped. To address suspected cross-contamination and a sequencing artifact, a later analysis removed a few hundred highly shared, low-generation-probability nucleotide sequences. A later analysis calculated a clonal expansion index for each public chain from normalized within-repertoire ranks of inferred template counts. In a later analysis, generation probabilities were computed using a VDJ recombination model fitted to out-of-frame rearrangements, and the results were checked against IGoR. A later analysis scored TCR-TCR, TCR-HLA and TCR-CMV co-occurrence with hypergeometric tests, applying a repertoire-size bias correction to TCR pairs. A later analysis estimated false discovery rates by permuting HLA or CMV assignments 20 times. In a later analysis, co-occurring TCRs were grouped using DBSCAN, and TCRdist sequence similarity was added for clustering within HLA-allele-positive subsets. Repertoires with fewer than 30,000 or more than 120,000 public chains were left out of co-occurrence clustering, as were four to six repertoires with anomalous nucleotide sharing. The immuneACCESS repertoire file appears here via TCRdb, limited to in-frame rearrangements. These files lack a portion of the clones; in checked studies, under half of the deficit traces to unresolved V genes, and the cause of the others is not known. Clonal size and the V and J genes are those of that table, whereas D and trimming came from the DNA. The sample has around 120,000 clones on record, about 80% of them singletons. 7.5% to 9.5% of the sample is taken by the ten largest.

Study-wide findings and limitations: Cytomegalovirus status was reported to be diagnosed by the classifier with high specificity and sensitivity in both the original and validation cohorts. A further reported finding was that TCR beta sequences accurately predicted the HLA-A and HLA-B alleles for most subjects in the first cohort. Because HLA typing was unavailable for some donors at each locus, only the typed subset was used in association tests. Some IMGT-functional V segments, including TRBV6-2 and TRBV6-3, could not be distinguished by the 87-base-pair reads and were therefore excluded. The study gave a list of under 200 TCR beta chains associated with cytomegalovirus. According to a later analysis, TCR association rates differed among HLA loci, with DRB1 alleles showing the most associated TCRs and HLA-C alleles showing the fewest. In a later analysis, HLA-associated TCR beta chains showed more clonal expansion and lower generation probabilities than non-associated chains that were equally common. The authors suggested that the approach could potentially be extended to other disease states and immunological phenotypes. For the cohort, immune exposure information was limited to CMV serostatus. In vitro tests confirmed that a few of the cytomegalovirus-associated TCR beta chains recognize cytomegalovirus antigens. According to a later analysis, most CMV-associated TCR beta chains appeared to be HLA-restricted, and the HLA associations seemed to be driven largely by CMV exposure. Linkage disequilibrium might explain the correlated functional status among segregating V segments, but an unknown experimental factor could not be excluded. Only TCR beta chains were sequenced in this cohort, and the absence of alpha or paired-chain data limited detectable features. A later analysis associated 15,000 or so TCR beta sequences with specific HLA alleles at a false discovery rate of 0.05. An association between a missense DCLRE1C variant and V-gene and J-gene trimming of TCR beta chains was found in a later genetic analysis and replicated in an independent cohort. Because counts were too low, roughly 18 rarely observed V segments, including chromosome 9 orphons, were left out of the earlier analysis of about 500 of the donors. According to a later genetic analysis, donors in an Asian-associated ancestry cluster had fewer N-insertions in productive TCRs than the roughly 670-donor mean. An earlier analysis of approximately 590 of the donors showed that most TCR beta V segments appeared in productive rearrangements either about 90% or about 30% of the time, which broadly matched IMGT annotations. Most TCR sequences were observed very rarely across donors, whereas some public TCRs were present in many individuals. A group of highly shared sequence variants was considered likely to be a technical artifact of the sequencing pipeline. Assigning TCR associations to individual alleles was difficult when HLA alleles, especially DR and DQ, strongly co-occurred. In a later analysis, several top co-occurrence clusters were reported to appear linked to parvovirus B19, influenza, CMV and Epstein-Barr virus. The presence/absence analyses assumed that sequencing depth was roughly uniform across donors, and that assumption may not be true.

A note on this clone: The clone's antigen remains unknown. No much larger clone is present one base from it, and per-base qualities are unavailable.

The CDR3 has 13 amino acids, counting the end cysteine and phenylalanine. Only the CDR3 DNA is retained, 39 bases long and in frame from the first base. As encoded in the germline V gene, CDR1 is MDHEN while CDR2 is SYDVKM. V ends up 5 bases short and J 9 bases short, with an unmatched junction base count of 7. The receptor's source is a female donor in good health and CMV-seropositive. Material: PBMCs. The rearranged chain carries TRBV28 and TRBJ1-1; 9 nucleotides in the junction match TRBD1. This receptor has the CDR3 CASSTGQGRQAFF. The nucleotide sequence is given as TGTGCCAGCAGTACCGGACAGGGGCGCCAAGCTTTCTTT.